One T cell receptor (beta chain) is described in this entry. This record comes from a study of control samples from healthy donors and cancer patients. The CDR3 runs to 15 residues. The germline gives CDR1 SGDLS, CDR2 YYNGEE. The ends were cut back, 0 bases at V and 5 bases at J, with 9 bases in the middle. The method was immunoSEQ multiplex PCR; TCRdb's version includes in-frame clones alone and lacks a portion of them. The sample has roughly 100,000 clones, around nine tenths seen once. The sequence derives from a human donor in good health. The donor label of this sample is uncertain. Sample: blood. The chain uses TRBV9 and TRBJ1-6; D is perhaps TRBD1 (6 bases). CDR3 DNA sequence: TGTGCCAGCAGCGTAGCAACAGGGCATAATTCACCCCTCCACTTT. Translation gives CASSVATGHNSPLHF. The complete variable domain, with remaining parts taken from reference TRBV9 and TRBJ1-6, reads DSGVTQTPKHLITATGQRVTLRCSPRSGDLSVYWYQQSLDQGLQFLIQYYNGEERAKGNILERFSAQQFPDLHSELNLSSLELGDSALYFCASSVATGHNSPLHFGNGTRLTVT.